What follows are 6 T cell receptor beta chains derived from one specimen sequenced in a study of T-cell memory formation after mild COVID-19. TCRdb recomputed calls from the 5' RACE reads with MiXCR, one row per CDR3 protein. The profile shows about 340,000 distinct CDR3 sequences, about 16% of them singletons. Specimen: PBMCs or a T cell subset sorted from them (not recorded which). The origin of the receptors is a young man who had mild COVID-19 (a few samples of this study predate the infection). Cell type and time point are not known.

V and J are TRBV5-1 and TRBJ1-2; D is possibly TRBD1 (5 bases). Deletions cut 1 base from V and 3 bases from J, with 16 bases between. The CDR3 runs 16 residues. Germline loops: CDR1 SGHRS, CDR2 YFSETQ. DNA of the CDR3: TGCGCCAGCAGCTTGACGGGGGGTTCGGAGGACTATGGCTACACCTTC. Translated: CASSLTGGSEDYGYTF.

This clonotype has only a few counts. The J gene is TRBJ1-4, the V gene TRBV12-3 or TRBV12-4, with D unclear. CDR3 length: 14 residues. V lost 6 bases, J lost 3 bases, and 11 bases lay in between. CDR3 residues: CASSPDAANEKLFF. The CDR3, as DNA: TGTGCCAGCAGCCCGGACGCGGCTAATGAAAAACTGTTTTTT.

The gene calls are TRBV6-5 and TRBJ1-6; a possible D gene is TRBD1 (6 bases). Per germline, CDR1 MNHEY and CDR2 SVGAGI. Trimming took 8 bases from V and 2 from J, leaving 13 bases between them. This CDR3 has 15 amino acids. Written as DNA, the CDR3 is TGTGCCAGCGGGGGGGGCACCACCTATAATTCACCCCTCCACTTT. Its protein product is CASGGGTTYNSPLHF.

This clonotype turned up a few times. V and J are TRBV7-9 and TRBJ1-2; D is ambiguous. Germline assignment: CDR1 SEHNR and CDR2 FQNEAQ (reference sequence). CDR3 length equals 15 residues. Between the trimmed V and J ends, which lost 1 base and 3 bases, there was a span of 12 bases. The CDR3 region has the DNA TGTGCCAGCAGCTTAGAGTTGGTGGCCTACTATGGCTACACCTTC. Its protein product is CASSLELVAYYGYTF. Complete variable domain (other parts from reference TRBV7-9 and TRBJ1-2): DTGVSQNPRHKITKRGQNVTFRCDPISEHNRLYWYRQTLGQGPEFLTYFQNEAQLEKSRLLSDRFSAERPKGSFSTLEIQRTEQGDSAMYLCASSLELVAYYGYTFGSGTRLTVV.

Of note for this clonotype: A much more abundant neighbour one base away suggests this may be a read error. This chain's CDR3 is CASSYGRMNTGELFF. The DNA for the CDR3 is TGTGCCAGCAGTTACGGACGGATGAACACCGGGGAGCTGTTTTTT. The chain joins TRBV6-5 to TRBJ2-2, with unresolved D. Germline V gene lookup returns CDR1 MNHEY and CDR2 SVGAGI. The CDR3 consists of 15 residues. Trimming took 2 bases from V and 1 from J, leaving 8 bases between them.

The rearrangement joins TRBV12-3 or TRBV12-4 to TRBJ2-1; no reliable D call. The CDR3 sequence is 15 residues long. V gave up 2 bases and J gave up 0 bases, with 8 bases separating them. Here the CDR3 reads CASSLNPRSYNEQFF. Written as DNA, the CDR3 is TGTGCCAGCAGTTTAAACCCTCGCTCCTACAATGAGCAGTTCTTC.